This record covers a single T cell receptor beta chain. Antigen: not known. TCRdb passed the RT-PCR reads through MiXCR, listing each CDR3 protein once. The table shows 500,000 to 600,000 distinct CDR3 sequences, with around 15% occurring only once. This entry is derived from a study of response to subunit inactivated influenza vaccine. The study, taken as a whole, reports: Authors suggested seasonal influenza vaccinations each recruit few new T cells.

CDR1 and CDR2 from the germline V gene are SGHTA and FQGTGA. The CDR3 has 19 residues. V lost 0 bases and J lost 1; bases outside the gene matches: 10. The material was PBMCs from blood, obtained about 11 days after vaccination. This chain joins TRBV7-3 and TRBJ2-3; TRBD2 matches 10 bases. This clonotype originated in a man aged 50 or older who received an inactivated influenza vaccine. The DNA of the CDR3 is TGTGCCAGCAGCTTAACGTGCTGGCTAGCGGGAGACCGCACAGATACGCAGTATTTT. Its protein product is CASSLTCWLAGDRTDTQYF. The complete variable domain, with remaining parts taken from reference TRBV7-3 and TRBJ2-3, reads GAGVSQTPSNKVTEKGKYVELRCDPISGHTALYWYRQSLGQGPEFLIYFQGTGAADDSGLPNDRFFAVRPEGSVSTLKIQRTERGDSAVYLCASSLTCWLAGDRTDTQYFGPGTRLTVL.